This T cell receptor beta chain was retrieved from a study of memory CD4+ T cells and cytomegalovirus serostatus. The sort gate was single viable CD3+CD4+CD8-CD45RO+ cells for memory CD4+ T cells. The table came from immunoSEQ multiplex PCR; TCRdb's copy has only in-frame clones and leaves some out. The sample contains 55,000 to 60,000 clones, about 81% of which appear only once. The V segment lost 5 bases and the J segment 12 bases; nucleotides outside the gene matches: 9. The CDR3 length is 14 residues. CDR1 is SGHTA, CDR2 FQGNSA, per germline. Sequencing was performed on memory CD4+ T cells from blood. V is TRBV7-2 and J is TRBJ1-5; 11 bases agree with TRBD1. The TCR sequence derives from an adult in good health and CMV-seronegative. Written as DNA, the CDR3 is TGTGCCAGCAGCGCGGACAGGGGGCCCACGGGCCAGCATTTT. Encoded protein: CASSADRGPTGQHF.